This T cell receptor beta chain emerged from a study of vaccination and CD4 T cells after COVID-19. At the level of the study: Six male and four female convalescents took part, two of them Hispanic. The cells were exposed to overlapping spike peptides originating from SARS-CoV-2, HCoV-NL63, HCoV-OC43 and HCoV-229E for stimulation. Broader study findings: Looking at convalescent patients, 304 of their 307 vaccine-specific clones were spike mono-reactive.

This CDR3 contains 15 residues. The germline gives CDR1 SGHTA, CDR2 FQGNSA. Trimming stripped 3 bases from V and 1 base from J, with 10 bases between. Oncomine TCR Beta short-read sequencing was applied to DNA from cultured CD4+ T cells. MiXCR, applied by TCRdb to the PCR reads, yields one record per CDR3 protein. Among over 20,000 distinct CDR3 sequences, around 50% were seen once, and the ten largest hold roughly 6%. The treatment denotes: approximately 10-day PBMC culture with coronavirus spike peptide pools or control peptides (ViraFEST assay). This clonotype was observed a few times. Its antigen is undetermined.

The clonotype comes from a human donor who had recovered from COVID-19. The chain uses TRBV7-2 and TRBJ1-5; D gene ambiguous. The sample comprised CD4+ T cells from blood, cultured in vitro. CDR3 loop: CASSFGVSSNQPQHF. The DNA of the CDR3 is TGTGCCAGCAGCTTTGGAGTATCGAGCAATCAGCCCCAGCATTTT.